This T cell receptor (beta chain) stems from a study of CD8+CD57+ T cells in acquired aplastic anemia. Overall study results and limits: Levels of CD8+ Simpson's diversity were not significantly distinct in patients versus controls.

Patients who underwent sequencing had shown CD8+CD57+ cell expansion by flow cytometry. Patients were therapy-naive when their blood was sampled. Genomic DNA constituted the template upon which TCR beta VDJ and CDR3 profiling was performed. One entry per CDR3 protein results from TCRdb running MiXCR on the reads. The table has 160,000 or so distinct CDR3 sequences, 45% to 55% seen once; the top ten hold roughly 30%. This clonotype was counted many times. The antigen is not known. Germline lookup yields CDR1 LGHNA and CDR2 YSLEER. The CDR3 is 16 amino acids. V was pared by 0 bases and J by 4 bases, with 10 bases between.

Sequencing was performed on sorted CD4+, CD8+, or CD8+CD57+ T cells (not recorded which) from PBMCs. This sequence originates from a human donor with aplastic anemia. The chain couples TRBV4-3 to TRBJ1-6; possibly TRBD1 for D (6 bases). The CDR3 sequence: CASSQDGQSYNSPLHF. Written as DNA, the CDR3 is TGCGCCAGCAGCCAAGACGGACAGTCATATAATTCACCCCTCCACTTT.